This T cell receptor (beta chain) was sequenced in a study of T cells after yellow fever vaccination. Study summary: It was SMART-Seq v4 Ultra Low Input that prepared the fractions with low cell numbers.

This clonotype was detected only a few times. Its specificity is unknown. This CDR3 comprises 19 residues. The germline V gene encodes CDR1 LGHDT and CDR2 YNNKEL (reference sequence). V lost 0 bases to trimming and J lost 6 bases; unmatched junction nucleotides: 13. Study-level results: The secondary T-cell response peaked on day 5, not day 15, but was weaker. Subsequent to the booster, the majority of primary-vaccination clones reappeared (around 95% CD4, 88% CD8).

TCRdb re-called the 5' RACE reads through MiXCR, storing one row per CDR3 protein. The data hold roughly 110,000 distinct CDR3 sequences, with roughly 8.4% observed a single time. The input for sequencing was CD8+ T cells sorted from PBMCs, taken 45 days after the yellow fever booster vaccination. This sequence originates from a young man who received the YFV17D yellow fever vaccine. The chain is built from TRBV3-1 and TRBJ2-2, with 10 bases identical to TRBD2. CDR3: CASSQDTGLAGDWSGELFF. DNA of the CDR3: TGTGCCAGCAGCCAAGATACTGGGCTAGCGGGAGATTGGTCCGGGGAGCTGTTTTTT.